These 24 T cell receptor beta chains originate from one sample sequenced in a study of blood T cell repertoires in COVID-19. Method: immunoSEQ multiplex PCR; TCRdb's copy keeps in-frame clones and lacks some. Here the sample spans about 130,000 clones, roughly 83% being singletons. Sequenced: PBMCs or T cells enriched from blood (not recorded which). The receptors derive from a middle-aged man who had recovered from COVID-19.

This clone was seen just once. J is TRBJ1-5 and V is TRBV4-3, with D unresolved. Germline CDR1 LGHNA, CDR2 YSLEER. This CDR3 comprises 16 residues. The ends were cut back, 4 bases at V and 3 bases at J, with 16 bases in the middle. DNA of the CDR3: TGCGCCAGCAGCCCCACTAGCTCCCGGGACAATCAGCCCCAGCATTTT. Translation gives CASSPTSSRDNQPQHF.

The V and J genes are TRBV7-2 and TRBJ1-6; TRBD1 might be the D (6 bases). This CDR3 region has 16 residues. Germline values: CDR1 SGHTA, CDR2 FQGNSA. Trimming stripped 2 bases from V and 9 bases from J, with 17 bases between. The CDR3 coding sequence is TGTGCCAGCAGCTTAAAAGGGGGGGTAGGGGGTTCACCCCTCCACTTT. This codes for CASSLKGGVGGSPLHF.

The rearrangement uses TRBV2 and TRBJ2-7; possible D gene TRBD2, 5 bases. V was cut by 6 bases and J by 3 bases, with 9 bases left in between. The CDR3 length is 12 residues. The germline V gene has CDR1 SNHLY and CDR2 FYNNEI. The CDR3: CASRPDYYEQYF. The CDR3 nucleotides read TGTGCCAGCAGGCCTGACTACTACGAGCAGTACTTC.

This clone was seen just once. The J gene is TRBJ1-2, the V gene TRBV20-1; D unclear. The CDR3 totals 9 residues. Deletions cut 8 bases from V and 8 bases from J, with 9 bases between. Per the germline V gene, CDR1 is DFQATT and CDR2 is SNEGSKA (reference sequence). CDR3 coding DNA: TGCAGTCTTAGGGAGGGCTACACCTTC. This translates into CSLREGYTF.

The J gene is TRBJ1-2, the V gene TRBV5-8; a possible D gene is TRBD1 (6 bases). The ends were cut back, 0 bases at V and 6 bases at J, with 6 bases in the middle. Germline assignment: CDR1 SGHTS and CDR2 YDEGEE. This CDR3 is 12 amino acids long. The CDR3 reads CASSLAGDGYTF. The DNA of the CDR3 is TGTGCCAGCAGCTTGGCAGGGGATGGCTACACCTTC.

This clone came up once. The CDR3 coding sequence is TGTGCCAGCAGCCGACGGGAGACTTCCACAGATACGCAGTATTTT. Its translation: CASSRRETSTDTQYF. The gene calls are TRBV4-2 and TRBJ2-3, with D possibly matching TRBD2 (6 bases). The CDR3 covers 15 residues. Germline assignment: CDR1 LGHNA and CDR2 YNFKEQ. V lost 4 bases to trimming and J lost 2 bases, with 13 bases between them.

The chain couples TRBV4-3 to TRBJ1-2, with D possibly TRBD1 on 6 matching bases. Germline lookup yields CDR1 LGHNA and CDR2 YSLEER. Between the trimmed V and J ends, which lost 3 bases and 4 bases, there was a span of 15 bases. The CDR3 runs to 15 residues. The DNA of the CDR3 is TGCGCCAGCAGCCAGAATTCAGGGGCATTCTATGGCTACACCTTC. This sequence encodes CASSQNSGAFYGYTF.

This chain connects TRBV5-4 to TRBJ1-2; TRBD1 aligns across 8 bases. CDR3 length: 15 residues. Germline-derived CDR1 and CDR2 are SGHNT and YYREEE (reference sequence). V trimming: 4 bases; J trimming: 2 bases; junction bases outside the gene matches: 7. The CDR3 protein is CASSPGQGLNYGYTF. Written as DNA, the CDR3 is TGTGCCAGCAGCCCCGGACAGGGACTGAACTATGGCTACACCTTC.

The CDR3 nucleotides read TGTGCCATCAGTGCAGGGGGCGCGGGTGGCTCTAACTATGGCTACACCTTC. This sequence encodes CAISAGGAGGSNYGYTF. The genes are TRBV10-3 and TRBJ1-2, with 8 bases fitting TRBD1. The CDR3 length is 17 residues. Germline values: CDR1 ENHRY, CDR2 SYGVKD. The V gene end was trimmed by 4 bases and the J gene end by 0 bases; junction bases not matched to a gene: 10.

The rearrangement joins TRBV4-1 to TRBJ1-2; D unclear. This CDR3 contains 15 residues. V dropped 2 bases and J dropped 4 bases, with 14 bases sitting between them. CDR1 is MGHRA, CDR2 YSYEKL, per germline. In DNA, the CDR3 is TGCGCCAGCAGCCAATCAGGTATTCGTCTCTATGGCTACACCTTC. It translates to CASSQSGIRLYGYTF.

This clone occurred once. The chain employs TRBV3-1 (or the pseudogene TRBV3-2) and TRBJ1-2; 7 bases are a match to TRBD1. Trimming at V came to 1 base and at J to 5 bases, leaving 4 bases not matched to a gene. The V gene's germline CDR1 is LGHDT and CDR2 YNNKEL (reference sequence). This CDR3 is 14 amino acids long. The CDR3 DNA is TGTGCCAGCAGCCAAGTTGAGGGGGCGTATGGCTACACCTTC. Amino acids: CASSQVEGAYGYTF.

This chain joins TRBV9 and TRBJ1-1, with D perhaps TRBD1 (5 bases). The CDR3 is 14 amino acids. From germline, CDR1 is SGDLS and CDR2 YYNGEE. With 7 bases removed from V and 1 base from J, the gap between germline ends came to 14 bases. CDR3 sequence: CASSPLTGNTEAFF. Here the CDR3 DNA reads TGTGCCAGCTCCCCCCTTACAGGGAACACTGAAGCTTTCTTT.

The V call is TRBV27, the J call TRBJ2-7; TRBD1 might be the D (6 bases). CDR3 length: 16 residues. The V end lost 5 bases, the J end lost 1 base, and 18 bases lay between the germline ends. The germline V gene encodes CDR1 MNHEY and CDR2 SMNVEV (reference sequence). CDR3 residues: CASSPARQGKSYEQYF. The CDR3 DNA reads TGTGCCAGCAGTCCCGCCCGGCAGGGGAAATCCTACGAGCAGTACTTC.

The DNA for the CDR3 is TGTGCCAGCAGTTTTGGAGGCCGGGTCAGTGCAACTAATGAAAAACTGTTTTTT. Protein product: CASSFGGRVSATNEKLFF. The chain uses TRBV27 and TRBJ1-4; D is unresolved. Germline CDR1 is MNHEY and CDR2 is SMNVEV (reference sequence). Trimming cost V 3 bases and J 0 bases, with 17 bases left between them. The CDR3 sequence is 18 residues long.

The chain combines TRBV7-3 with TRBJ2-5, with TRBD2 identical over 12 bases. The germline CDR1 and CDR2 sequences are SGHTA and FQGTGA. CDR3 length: 15 amino acids. V shed 2 bases, J shed 5 bases, and the junction held 3 bases outside the gene matches. The CDR3 nucleotides are TGTGCCAGCAGCTTACTAGCGGGGGGGCTGGAGACCCAGTACTTC. This encodes CASSLLAGGLETQYF. The entire variable domain, with the rest obtained from reference TRBV7-3 and TRBJ2-5, is as follows: GAGVSQTPSNKVTEKGKYVELRCDPISGHTALYWYRQSLGQGPEFLIYFQGTGAADDSGLPNDRFFAVRPEGSVSTLKIQRTERGDSAVYLCASSLLAGGLETQYFGPGTRLLVL.

The chain combines TRBV10-3 with TRBJ1-2, with 8 bases identical to TRBD1. V lost 6 bases to trimming and J lost 3 bases; unmatched junction nucleotides: 6. Germline loops: CDR1 ENHRY, CDR2 SYGVKD. CDR3 length: 14 amino acids. The DNA for the CDR3 is TGTGCCATCAGCTCAGGGGGCTCAGACTATGGCTACACCTTC. This gives the protein CAISSGGSDYGYTF.

The chain recombines TRBV2 with TRBJ2-5; D remains unclear. The germline gives CDR1 SNHLY, CDR2 FYNNEI. The CDR3 has 15 residues. The V end was cut by 4 bases, the J end by 2 bases, with 14 bases between. DNA for the CDR3: TGTGCCAGCAGTGGTTACTCCTCACCTCAAGAGACCCAGTACTTC. Its translation: CASSGYSSPQETQYF. Full variable domain (remainder filled in from reference TRBV2 and TRBJ2-5): EPEVTQTPSHQVTQMGQEVILRCVPISNHLYFYWYRQILGQKVEFLVSFYNNEISEKSEIFDDQFSVERPDGSNFTLKIRSTKLEDSAMYFCASSGYSSPQETQYFGPGTRLLVL.

The rearrangement uses TRBV5-5 and TRBJ1-2; 7 bases are shared with TRBD1. V trimming: 1 base; J trimming: 4 bases; junction bases outside the gene matches: 4. The CDR3 length is 14 residues. The germline V gene has CDR1 SGHKS and CDR2 YYEKEE (reference sequence). CDR3 coding DNA: TGTGCCAGCAGCTTGCAACAGGGGCGCTATGGCTACACCTTC. It encodes CASSLQQGRYGYTF.

This clone was observed a handful of times. The rearrangement links TRBV7-3 to TRBJ2-3; the D gene is possibly TRBD1 (5 bases). This CDR3 contains 14 residues. Trimming took 5 bases from V and 3 from J, leaving 12 bases between them. Germline V gene sequence: CDR1 SGHTA, CDR2 FQGTGA. CDR3 nucleotide sequence: TGTGCCAGCAGCCCCCAAGGGGTGACAGATACGCAGTATTTT. Residues: CASSPQGVTDTQYF.

The V call is TRBV29-1, the J call TRBJ1-2, with a tentative D call TRBD1 (5 bases). The CDR3 has 14 amino acids. Germline CDR1 is SQVTM and CDR2 is ANQGSEA. Trimming removed 8 bases at V and 4 bases at J, with 20 bases between. This CDR3 reads CSIRGGSAGYGYTF. CDR3 DNA sequence: TGCAGCATCCGGGGGGGATCAGCCGGCTATGGCTACACCTTC.

The chain couples TRBV7-3 to TRBJ2-1; D is possibly TRBD2 (7 bases). With 4 bases removed from V and 4 bases from J, the gap between germline ends came to 17 bases. This CDR3 comprises 16 residues. Germline CDR1 and CDR2: SGHTA and FQGTGA. CDR3 coding DNA: TGTGCCAGCAGCTCTAAGGGGGGGAACAGATACAATGAGCAGTTCTTC. As protein: CASSSKGGNRYNEQFF.

This chain uses TRBV7-9 with TRBJ1-1; 9 nucleotides agree with TRBD1. Germline loops: CDR1 SEHNR, CDR2 FQNEAQ (reference sequence). The V and J ends lost 2 bases and 4 bases, in that order; junction bases with no gene match: 2. This CDR3 has 14 amino acids. This chain's CDR3 is CASSLRDRATEAFF. In DNA form, the CDR3 reads TGTGCCAGCAGCTTACGGGACAGGGCCACTGAAGCTTTCTTT.

The CDR3, as DNA: TGCGCCAGCAGCCCTGTCCCCTCTGGGGCCAACGTCCTGACTTTC. This codes for CASSPVPSGANVLTF. The chain uses TRBV4-1 and TRBJ2-6; no clear D. V gave up 4 bases and J gave up 0 bases, with 7 bases separating them. Germline CDR1 and CDR2: MGHRA and YSYEKL. There are 15 residues in the CDR3.

The rearrangement links TRBV27 to TRBJ2-7; maybe TRBD1 (6 bases). V lost 1 base and J lost 2, with 12 bases in between. Per the germline V gene, CDR1 is MNHEY and CDR2 is SMNVEV (reference sequence). CDR3 length: 15 residues. CDR3 in DNA: TGTGCCAGCAGTTTATATCCGGGACAAGCCTACGAGCAGTACTTC. Encoded protein: CASSLYPGQAYEQYF.